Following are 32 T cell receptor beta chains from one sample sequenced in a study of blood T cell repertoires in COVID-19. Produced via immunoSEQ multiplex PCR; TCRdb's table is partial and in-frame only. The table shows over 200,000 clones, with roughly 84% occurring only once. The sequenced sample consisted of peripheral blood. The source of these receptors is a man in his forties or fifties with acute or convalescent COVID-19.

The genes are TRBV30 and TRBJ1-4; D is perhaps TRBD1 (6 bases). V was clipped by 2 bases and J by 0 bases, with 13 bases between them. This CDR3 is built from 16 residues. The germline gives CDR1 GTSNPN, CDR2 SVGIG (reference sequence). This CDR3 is CAWSRTGWTTNEKLFF. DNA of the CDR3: TGTGCCTGGAGTAGAACAGGGTGGACAACTAATGAAAAACTGTTTTTT. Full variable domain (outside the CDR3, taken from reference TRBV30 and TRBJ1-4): SQTIHQWPATLVQPVGSPLSLECTVEGTSNPNLYWYRQAAGRGLQLLFYSVGIGQISSEVPQNLSASRPQDRQFILSSKKLLLSDSGFYLCAWSRTGWTTNEKLFFGSGTQLSVL.

CDR3 bases: TGTGCCAACCGCCTGAGCTATGGCTACACCTTC. It is translated as CANRLSYGYTF. This chain uses TRBV18 with TRBJ1-2; D unclear. CDR3 length: 11 residues. The V and J ends lost 10 bases and 4 bases respectively, with 10 bases between them. Germline V gives CDR1 KGHSH, CDR2 LQKENI.

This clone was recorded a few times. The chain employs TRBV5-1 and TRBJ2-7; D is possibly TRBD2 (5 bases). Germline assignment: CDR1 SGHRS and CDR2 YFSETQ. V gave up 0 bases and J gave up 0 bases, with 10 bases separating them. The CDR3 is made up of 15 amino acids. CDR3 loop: CASSLERGYSYEQYF. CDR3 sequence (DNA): TGCGCCAGCAGCTTGGAACGGGGTTACTCCTACGAGCAGTACTTC. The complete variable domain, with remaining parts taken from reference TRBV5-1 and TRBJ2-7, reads KAGVTQTPRYLIKTRGQQVTLSCSPISGHRSVSWYQQTPGQGLQFLFEYFSETQRNKGNFPGRFSGRQFSNSRSEMNVSTLELGDSALYLCASSLERGYSYEQYFGPGTRLTVT.

The CDR3 spells CASSLRQGAILEQYF. CDR3 DNA: TGTGCCAGCAGCCTCCGACAGGGGGCGATTCTCGAGCAGTACTTC. This chain links TRBV7-8 with TRBJ2-7; 10 bases fit TRBD1. Germline V CDR1 and CDR2: SGHVS, FQNEAQ. The CDR3 totals 15 residues. The V gene end was trimmed by 5 bases and the J gene end by 6 bases; junction bases not matched to a gene: 10.

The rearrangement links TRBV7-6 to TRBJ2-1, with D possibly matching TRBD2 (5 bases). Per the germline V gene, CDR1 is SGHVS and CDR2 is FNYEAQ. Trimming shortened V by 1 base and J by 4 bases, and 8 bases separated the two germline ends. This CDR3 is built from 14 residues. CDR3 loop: CASSLGLAYNEQFF. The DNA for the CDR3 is TGTGCCAGCAGCTTAGGGCTAGCTTACAATGAGCAGTTCTTC.

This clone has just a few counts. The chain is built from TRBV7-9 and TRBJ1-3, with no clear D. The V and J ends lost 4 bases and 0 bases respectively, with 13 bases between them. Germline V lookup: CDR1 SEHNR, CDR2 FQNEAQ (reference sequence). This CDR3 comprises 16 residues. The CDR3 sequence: CASSWATQISGNTIYF. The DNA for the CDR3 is TGTGCCAGCAGCTGGGCCACACAAATCTCTGGAAACACCATATATTTT. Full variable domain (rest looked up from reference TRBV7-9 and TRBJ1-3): DTGVSQNPRHKITKRGQNVTFRCDPISEHNRLYWYRQTLGQGPEFLTYFQNEAQLEKSRLLSDRFSAERPKGSFSTLEIQRTEQGDSAMYLCASSWATQISGNTIYFGEGSWLTVV.

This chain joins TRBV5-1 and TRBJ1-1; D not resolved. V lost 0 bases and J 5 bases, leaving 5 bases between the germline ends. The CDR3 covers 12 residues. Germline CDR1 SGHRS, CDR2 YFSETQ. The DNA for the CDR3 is TGCGCCAGCAGCTTGGACAAGACTGAAGCTTTCTTT. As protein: CASSLDKTEAFF.

The CDR3 bases are TGTGCCAGCAGCCCGTACAGGGCCGCTGGAAACACCATATATTTT. Translating gives CASSPYRAAGNTIYF. The rearrangement uses TRBV6-7 and TRBJ1-3, with D possibly matching TRBD1 (6 bases). TRBV6-7 is treated as an ORF (open reading frame) with a function not yet certain. V was cut by 6 bases and J by 2 bases, with 14 bases left in between. The CDR3 extends over 15 amino acids.

This CDR3 is CAWSVQGGPLHF. The CDR3 bases are TGTGCCTGGAGTGTACAAGGGGGACCCCTCCACTTT. The rearrangement uses TRBV30 and TRBJ1-6; TRBD1 is a possible D gene (6 bases). There are 12 residues in the CDR3. Germline assignment: CDR1 GTSNPN and CDR2 SVGIG (reference sequence). Trimming took off 0 bases at V and 12 bases at J, with 9 bases between the two ends.

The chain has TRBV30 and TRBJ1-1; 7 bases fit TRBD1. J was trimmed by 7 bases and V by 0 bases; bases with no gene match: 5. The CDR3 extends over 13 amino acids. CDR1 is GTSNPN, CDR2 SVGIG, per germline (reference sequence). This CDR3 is CAWSVDRDSEAFF. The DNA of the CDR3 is TGTGCCTGGAGTGTGGACCGGGACAGTGAAGCTTTCTTT. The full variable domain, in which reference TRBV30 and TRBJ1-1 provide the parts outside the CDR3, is SQTIHQWPATLVQPVGSPLSLECTVEGTSNPNLYWYRQAAGRGLQLLFYSVGIGQISSEVPQNLSASRPQDRQFILSSKKLLLSDSGFYLCAWSVDRDSEAFFGQGTRLTVV.

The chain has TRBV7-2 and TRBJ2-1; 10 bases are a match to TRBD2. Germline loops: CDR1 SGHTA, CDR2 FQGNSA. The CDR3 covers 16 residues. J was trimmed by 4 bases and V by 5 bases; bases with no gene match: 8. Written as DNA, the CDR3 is TGTGCCAGCAGCGGCCCGACTAGCGGGCTGTACAATGAGCAGTTCTTC. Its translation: CASSGPTSGLYNEQFF.

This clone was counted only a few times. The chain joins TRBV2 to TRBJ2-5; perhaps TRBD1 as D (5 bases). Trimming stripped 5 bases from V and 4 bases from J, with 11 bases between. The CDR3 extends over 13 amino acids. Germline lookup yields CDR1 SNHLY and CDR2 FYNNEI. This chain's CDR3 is CASSRQRSETQYF. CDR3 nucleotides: TGTGCCAGCAGTAGACAGAGATCAGAGACCCAGTACTTC.

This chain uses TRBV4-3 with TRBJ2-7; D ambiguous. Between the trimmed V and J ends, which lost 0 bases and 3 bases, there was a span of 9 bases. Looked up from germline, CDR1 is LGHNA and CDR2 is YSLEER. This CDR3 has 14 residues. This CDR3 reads CASSQDLSGYEQYF. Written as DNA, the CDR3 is TGCGCCAGCAGCCAAGATTTATCGGGCTACGAGCAGTACTTC.

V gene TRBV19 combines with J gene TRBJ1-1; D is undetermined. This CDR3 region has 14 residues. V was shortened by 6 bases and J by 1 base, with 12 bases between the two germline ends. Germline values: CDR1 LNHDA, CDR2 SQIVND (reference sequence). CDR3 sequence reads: CASRYTPSNTEAFF. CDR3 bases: TGTGCCAGTAGATACACGCCATCGAACACTGAAGCTTTCTTT.

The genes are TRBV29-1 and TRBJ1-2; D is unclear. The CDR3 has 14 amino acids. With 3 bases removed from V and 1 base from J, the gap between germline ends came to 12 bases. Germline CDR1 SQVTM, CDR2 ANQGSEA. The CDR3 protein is CSVDNPPSNYGYTF. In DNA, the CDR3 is TGCAGCGTTGATAACCCCCCCAGTAACTATGGCTACACCTTC.

As DNA, the CDR3 is TGTGCCAGTAGTATTCGGGCTAGCGGGGCCAACGTCCTGACTTTC. Amino acids: CASSIRASGANVLTF. The V gene is TRBV19, the J gene TRBJ2-6, with D perhaps TRBD2 (5 bases). The germline V gene has CDR1 LNHDA and CDR2 SQIVND (reference sequence). CDR3 size: 15 residues. Trimming stripped 3 bases from V and 4 bases from J, with 10 bases between.

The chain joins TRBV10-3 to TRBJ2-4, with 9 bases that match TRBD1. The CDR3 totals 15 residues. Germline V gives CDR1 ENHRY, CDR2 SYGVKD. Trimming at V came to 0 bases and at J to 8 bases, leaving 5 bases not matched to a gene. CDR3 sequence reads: CAISESGQGVDIQYF. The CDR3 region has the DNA TGTGCCATCAGTGAGTCGGGACAGGGTGTGGACATTCAGTACTTC.

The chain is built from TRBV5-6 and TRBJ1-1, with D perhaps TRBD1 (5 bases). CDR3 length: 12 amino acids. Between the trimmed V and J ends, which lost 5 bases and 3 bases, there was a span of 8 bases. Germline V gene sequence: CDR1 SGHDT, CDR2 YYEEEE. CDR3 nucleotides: TGTGCCAGCAGGCTACAGGACACTGAAGCTTTCTTT. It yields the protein CASRLQDTEAFF.

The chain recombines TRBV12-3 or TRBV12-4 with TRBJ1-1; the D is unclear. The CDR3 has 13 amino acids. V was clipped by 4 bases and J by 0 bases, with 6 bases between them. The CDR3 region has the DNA TGTGCCAGCAGTTGGAGATTGAACACTGAAGCTTTCTTT. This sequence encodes CASSWRLNTEAFF.

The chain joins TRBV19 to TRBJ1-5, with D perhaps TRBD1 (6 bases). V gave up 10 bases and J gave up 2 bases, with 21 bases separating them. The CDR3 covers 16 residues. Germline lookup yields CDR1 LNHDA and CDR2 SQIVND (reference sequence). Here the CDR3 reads CATLIPGATGNQPQHF. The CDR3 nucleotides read TGTGCCACCCTAATCCCAGGGGCGACCGGCAATCAGCCCCAGCATTTT.

CDR3 in amino acids: CASSTTGDPTNEKLFF. For the CDR3, the DNA is TGTGCCAGTAGCACGACAGGGGATCCAACTAATGAAAAACTGTTTTTT. The chain links TRBV19 to TRBJ1-4; 8 positions agree with TRBD1. The CDR3 length is 16 residues. The V and J ends lost 6 bases and 0 bases, in that order; junction bases with no gene match: 6. Looked up from germline, CDR1 is LNHDA and CDR2 is SQIVND (reference sequence).

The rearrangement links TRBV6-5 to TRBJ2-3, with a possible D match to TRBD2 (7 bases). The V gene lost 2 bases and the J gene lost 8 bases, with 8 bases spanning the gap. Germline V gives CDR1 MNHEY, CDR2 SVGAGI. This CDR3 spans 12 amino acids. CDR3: CASSYAGATQYF. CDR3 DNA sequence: TGTGCCAGCAGTTACGCGGGGGCTACGCAGTATTTT.

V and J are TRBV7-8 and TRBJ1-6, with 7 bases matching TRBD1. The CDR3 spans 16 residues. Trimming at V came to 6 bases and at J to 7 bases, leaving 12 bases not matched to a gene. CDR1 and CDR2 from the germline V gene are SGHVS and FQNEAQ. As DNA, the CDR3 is TGTGCCAGCAGGACAGGGACAGCGGCCCAAAATTCACCCCTCCACTTT. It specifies CASRTGTAAQNSPLHF.

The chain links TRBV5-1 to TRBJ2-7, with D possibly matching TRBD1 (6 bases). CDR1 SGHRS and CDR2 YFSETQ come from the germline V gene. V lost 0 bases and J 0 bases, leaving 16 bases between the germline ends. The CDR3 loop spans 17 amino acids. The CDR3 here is CASSLGLGTLTSYEQYF. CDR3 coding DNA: TGCGCCAGCAGCTTGGGGCTCGGGACACTAACCTCCTACGAGCAGTACTTC.

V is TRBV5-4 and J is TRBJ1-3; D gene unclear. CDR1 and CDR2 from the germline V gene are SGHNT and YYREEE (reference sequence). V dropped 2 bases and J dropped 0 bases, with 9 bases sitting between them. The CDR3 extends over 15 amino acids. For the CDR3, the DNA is TGTGCCAGCAGCTTAGACATGAGCTCTGGAAACACCATATATTTT. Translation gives CASSLDMSSGNTIYF.

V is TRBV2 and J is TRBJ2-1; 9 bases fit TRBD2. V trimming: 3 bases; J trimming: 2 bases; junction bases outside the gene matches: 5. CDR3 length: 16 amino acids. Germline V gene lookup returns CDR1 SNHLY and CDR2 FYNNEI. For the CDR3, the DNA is TGTGCCAGCAGTGACGTTCTAGCGGGAACCTACAATGAGCAGTTCTTC. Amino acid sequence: CASSDVLAGTYNEQFF.

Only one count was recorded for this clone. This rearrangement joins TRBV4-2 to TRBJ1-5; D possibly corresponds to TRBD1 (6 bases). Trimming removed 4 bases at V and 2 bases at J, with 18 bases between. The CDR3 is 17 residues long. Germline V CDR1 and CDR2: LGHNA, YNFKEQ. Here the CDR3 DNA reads TGTGCCAGCAGCCCACCCCGGGGGGCAGGTGGCAATCAGCCCCAGCATTTT. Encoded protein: CASSPPRGAGGNQPQHF.

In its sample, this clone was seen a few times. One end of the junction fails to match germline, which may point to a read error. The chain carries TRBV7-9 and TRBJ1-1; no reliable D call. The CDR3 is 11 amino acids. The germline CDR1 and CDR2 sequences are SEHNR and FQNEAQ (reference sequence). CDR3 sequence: CASSLNTEAFF. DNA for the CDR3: TGTGCCAGCAGTTTAAACACGGAAGCTTTCTTT.

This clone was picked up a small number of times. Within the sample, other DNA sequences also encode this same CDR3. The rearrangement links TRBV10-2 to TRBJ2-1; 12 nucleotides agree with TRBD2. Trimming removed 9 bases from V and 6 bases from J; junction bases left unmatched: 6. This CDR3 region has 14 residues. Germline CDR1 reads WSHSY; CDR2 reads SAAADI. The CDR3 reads CASTGTSGSNEQFF. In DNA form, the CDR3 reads TGCGCCAGTACCGGGACTAGCGGGTCCAATGAGCAGTTCTTC.

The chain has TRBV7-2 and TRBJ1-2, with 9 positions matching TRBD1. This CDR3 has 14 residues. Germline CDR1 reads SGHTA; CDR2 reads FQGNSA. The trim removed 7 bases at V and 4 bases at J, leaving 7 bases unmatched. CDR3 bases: TGTGCCAGCAATCCCAGGGACAGGGCCTATGGCTACACCTTC. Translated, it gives CASNPRDRAYGYTF. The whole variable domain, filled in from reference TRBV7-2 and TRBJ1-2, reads GAGVSQSPSNKVTEKGKDVELRCDPISGHTALYWYRQSLGQGLEFLIYFQGNSAPDKSGLPSDRFSAERTGGSVSTLTIQRTQQEDSAVYLCASNPRDRAYGYTFGSGTRLTVV.

This chain's CDR3 is CASSEAGLSSNQPQHF. CDR3 sequence (DNA): TGTGCCAGCAGTGAAGCGGGCCTGAGTAGCAATCAGCCCCAGCATTTT. The chain carries TRBV2 and TRBJ1-5; D uncertain. CDR3 size: 16 residues. V shed 0 bases and J shed 0 bases, with 9 bases lying between them. CDR1 is SNHLY, CDR2 FYNNEI, per germline.

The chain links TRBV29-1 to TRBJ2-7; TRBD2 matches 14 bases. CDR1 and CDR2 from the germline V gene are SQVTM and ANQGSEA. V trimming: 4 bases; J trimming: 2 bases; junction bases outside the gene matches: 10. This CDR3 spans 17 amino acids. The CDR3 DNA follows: TGCAGCGTTGTATTGGCGGGACTAGCGGGAGTCCCCTACGAGCAGTACTTC. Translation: CSVVLAGLAGVPYEQYF.